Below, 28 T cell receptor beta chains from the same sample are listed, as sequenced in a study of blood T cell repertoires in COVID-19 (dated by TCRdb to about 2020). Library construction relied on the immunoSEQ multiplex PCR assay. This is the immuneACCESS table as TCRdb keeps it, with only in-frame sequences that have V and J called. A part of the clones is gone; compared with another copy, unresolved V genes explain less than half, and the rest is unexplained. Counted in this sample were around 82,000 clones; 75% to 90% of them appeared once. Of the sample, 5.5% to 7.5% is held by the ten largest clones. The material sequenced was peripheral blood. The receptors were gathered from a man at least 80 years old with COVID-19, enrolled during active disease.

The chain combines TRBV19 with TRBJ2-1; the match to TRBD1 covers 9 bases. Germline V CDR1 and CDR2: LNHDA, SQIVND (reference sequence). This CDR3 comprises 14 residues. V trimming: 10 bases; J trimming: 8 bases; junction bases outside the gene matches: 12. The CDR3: CATAGQGKLHEQFF. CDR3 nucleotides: TGTGCCACCGCGGGACAGGGAAAATTACATGAGCAGTTCTTC.

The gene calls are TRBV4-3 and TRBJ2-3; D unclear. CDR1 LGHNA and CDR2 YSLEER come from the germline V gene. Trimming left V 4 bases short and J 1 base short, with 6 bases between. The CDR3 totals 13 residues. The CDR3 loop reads CASSRQRTDTQYF. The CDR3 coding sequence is TGCGCCAGCAGCCGGCAACGCACAGATACGCAGTATTTT.

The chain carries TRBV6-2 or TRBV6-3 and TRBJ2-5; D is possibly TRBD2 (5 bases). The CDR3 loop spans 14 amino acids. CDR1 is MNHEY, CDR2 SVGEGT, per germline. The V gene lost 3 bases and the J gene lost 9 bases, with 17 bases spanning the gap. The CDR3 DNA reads TGTGCCAGCAGTTATAGCGACTCTCACCCGGCCCAGTACTTC. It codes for CASSYSDSHPAQYF.

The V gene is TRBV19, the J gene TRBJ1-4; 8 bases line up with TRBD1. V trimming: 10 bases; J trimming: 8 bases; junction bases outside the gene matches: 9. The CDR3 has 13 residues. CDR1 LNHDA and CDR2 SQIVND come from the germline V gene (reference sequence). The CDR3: CATRTGKGEKLFF. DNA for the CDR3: TGTGCCACCAGGACAGGGAAGGGCGAAAAACTGTTTTTT.

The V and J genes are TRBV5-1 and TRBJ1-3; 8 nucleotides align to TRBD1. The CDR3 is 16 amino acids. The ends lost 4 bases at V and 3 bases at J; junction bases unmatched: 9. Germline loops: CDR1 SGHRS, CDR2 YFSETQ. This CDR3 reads CASSSSGGAVGNTIYF. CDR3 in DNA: TGCGCCAGCAGCAGCTCAGGGGGCGCAGTTGGAAACACCATATATTTT.

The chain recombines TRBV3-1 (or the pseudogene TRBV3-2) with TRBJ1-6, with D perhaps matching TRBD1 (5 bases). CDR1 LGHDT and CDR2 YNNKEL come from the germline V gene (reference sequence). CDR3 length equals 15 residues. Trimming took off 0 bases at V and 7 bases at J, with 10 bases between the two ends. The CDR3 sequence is CASSQDGGTNSPLHF. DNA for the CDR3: TGTGCCAGCAGCCAAGATGGGGGGACGAATTCACCCCTCCACTTT.

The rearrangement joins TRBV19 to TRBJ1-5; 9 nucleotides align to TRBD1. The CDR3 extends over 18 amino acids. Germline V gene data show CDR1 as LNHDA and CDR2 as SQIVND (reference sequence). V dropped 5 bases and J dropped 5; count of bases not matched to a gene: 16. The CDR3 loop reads CASSGPSGTGWKDQPQHF. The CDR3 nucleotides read TGTGCCAGTAGTGGGCCATCCGGGACAGGGTGGAAGGATCAGCCCCAGCATTTT.

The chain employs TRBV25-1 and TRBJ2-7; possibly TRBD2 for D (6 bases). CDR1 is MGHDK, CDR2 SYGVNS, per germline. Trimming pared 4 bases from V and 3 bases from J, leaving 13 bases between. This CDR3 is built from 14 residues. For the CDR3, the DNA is TGTGCCAGCAGTGCGGGACTGTCTCGCTACGAGCAGTACTTC. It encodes CASSAGLSRYEQYF.

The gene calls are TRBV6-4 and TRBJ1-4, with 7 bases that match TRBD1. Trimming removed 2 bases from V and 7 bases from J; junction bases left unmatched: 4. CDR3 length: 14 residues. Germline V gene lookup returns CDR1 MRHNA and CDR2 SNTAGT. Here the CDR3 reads CASSDQPGGEKLFF. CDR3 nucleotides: TGTGCCAGCAGTGACCAGCCAGGGGGTGAAAAACTGTTTTTT.

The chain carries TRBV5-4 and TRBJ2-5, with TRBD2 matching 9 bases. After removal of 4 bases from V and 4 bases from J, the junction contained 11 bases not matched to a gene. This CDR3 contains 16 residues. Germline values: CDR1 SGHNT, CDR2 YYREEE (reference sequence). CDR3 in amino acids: CASSAETSGGGETQYF. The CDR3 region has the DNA TGTGCCAGCAGCGCCGAGACTAGCGGAGGGGGAGAGACCCAGTACTTC.

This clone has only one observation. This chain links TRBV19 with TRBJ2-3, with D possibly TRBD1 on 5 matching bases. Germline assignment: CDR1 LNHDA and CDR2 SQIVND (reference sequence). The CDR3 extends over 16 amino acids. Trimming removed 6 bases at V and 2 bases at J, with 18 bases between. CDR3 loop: CASSPRRGLATDTQYF. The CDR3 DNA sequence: TGTGCCAGTAGCCCCCGTAGGGGTCTCGCCACAGATACGCAGTATTTT.

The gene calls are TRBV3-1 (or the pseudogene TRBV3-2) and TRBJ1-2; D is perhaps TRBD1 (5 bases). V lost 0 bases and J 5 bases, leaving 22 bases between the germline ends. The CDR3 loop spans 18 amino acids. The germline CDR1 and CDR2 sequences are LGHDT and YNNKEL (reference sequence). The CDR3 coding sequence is TGTGCCAGCAGCCAAGATCTTCGCGGGGACCCCCGAGGTTATGGCTACACCTTC. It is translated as CASSQDLRGDPRGYGYTF.

The CDR3 sequence: CASSVDGRSTDTQYF. In nucleotides, the CDR3 is TGTGCCAGCAGCGTAGACGGTCGCTCCACAGATACGCAGTATTTT. The J gene is TRBJ2-3, the V gene TRBV9; D remains ambiguous. The V gene lost 0 bases and the J gene lost 2 bases, with 10 bases spanning the gap. CDR1 and CDR2 (germline): SGDLS, YYNGEE. The CDR3 totals 15 residues.

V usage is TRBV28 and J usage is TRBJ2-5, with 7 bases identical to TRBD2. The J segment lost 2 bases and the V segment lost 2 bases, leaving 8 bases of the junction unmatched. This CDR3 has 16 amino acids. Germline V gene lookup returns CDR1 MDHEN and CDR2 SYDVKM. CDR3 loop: CASSLINGGTQETQYF. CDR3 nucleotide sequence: TGTGCCAGCAGTTTAATTAACGGGGGGACTCAAGAGACCCAGTACTTC.

CDR3 residues: CASRTGPSTDTQYF. Written as DNA, the CDR3 is TGTGCCAGTAGGACAGGTCCTAGCACAGATACGCAGTATTTT. The V gene is TRBV19, the J gene TRBJ2-3; D may be TRBD1 (6 bases). V was trimmed by 6 bases and J by 0 bases, leaving 10 bases between them. Germline CDR1 reads LNHDA; CDR2 reads SQIVND (reference sequence). This CDR3 has 14 residues.

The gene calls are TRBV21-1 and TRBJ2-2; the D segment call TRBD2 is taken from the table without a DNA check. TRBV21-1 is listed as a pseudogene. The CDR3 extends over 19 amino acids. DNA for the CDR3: TGTGCCAGCAGCAAAGTTCGGGTAAAAGGGGAGGGGAACACCGGGGAGCTGTTTTTT. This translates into CASSKVRVKGEGNTGELFF.

The CDR3 loop reads CSEGTGTEAFF. CDR3 DNA sequence: TGCAGCGAGGGGACGGGTACTGAAGCTTTCTTT. The chain is built from TRBV29-1 and TRBJ1-1; D is perhaps TRBD1 (5 bases). With 7 bases removed from V and 5 bases from J, the gap between germline ends came to 11 bases. CDR3 size: 11 residues. Germline CDR1 is SQVTM and CDR2 is ANQGSEA.

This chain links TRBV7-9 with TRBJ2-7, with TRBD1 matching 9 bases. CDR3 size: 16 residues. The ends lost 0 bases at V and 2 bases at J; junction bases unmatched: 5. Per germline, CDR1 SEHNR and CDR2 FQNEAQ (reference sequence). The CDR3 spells CASSLALGTGTYEQYF. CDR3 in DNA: TGTGCCAGCAGCTTAGCGCTCGGGACAGGGACCTACGAGCAGTACTTC. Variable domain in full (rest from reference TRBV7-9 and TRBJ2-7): DTGVSQNPRHKITKRGQNVTFRCDPISEHNRLYWYRQTLGQGPEFLTYFQNEAQLEKSRLLSDRFSAERPKGSFSTLEIQRTEQGDSAMYLCASSLALGTGTYEQYFGPGTRLTVT.

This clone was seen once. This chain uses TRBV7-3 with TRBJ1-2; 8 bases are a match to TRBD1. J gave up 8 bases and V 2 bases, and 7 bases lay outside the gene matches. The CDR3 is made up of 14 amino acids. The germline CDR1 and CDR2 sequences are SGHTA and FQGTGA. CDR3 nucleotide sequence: TGTGCCAGCAGCTTATCTGGACAGGGTGGCGGCTACACCTTC. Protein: CASSLSGQGGGYTF.

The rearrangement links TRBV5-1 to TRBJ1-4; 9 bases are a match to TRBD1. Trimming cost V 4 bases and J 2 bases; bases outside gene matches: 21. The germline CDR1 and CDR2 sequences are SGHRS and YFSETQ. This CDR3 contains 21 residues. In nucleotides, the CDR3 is TGCGCCAGCAGCCCCTCCCGTGGACAGGGGTATTGGGGCCCGACTAATGAAAAACTGTTTTTT. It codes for CASSPSRGQGYWGPTNEKLFF.

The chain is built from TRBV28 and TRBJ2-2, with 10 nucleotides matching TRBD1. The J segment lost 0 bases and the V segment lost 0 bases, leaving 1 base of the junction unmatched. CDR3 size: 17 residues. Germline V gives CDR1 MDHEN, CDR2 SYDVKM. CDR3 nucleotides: TGTGCCAGCAGTTTATGGGGGACAGGGGCGAACACCGGGGAGCTGTTTTTT. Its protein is CASSLWGTGANTGELFF.

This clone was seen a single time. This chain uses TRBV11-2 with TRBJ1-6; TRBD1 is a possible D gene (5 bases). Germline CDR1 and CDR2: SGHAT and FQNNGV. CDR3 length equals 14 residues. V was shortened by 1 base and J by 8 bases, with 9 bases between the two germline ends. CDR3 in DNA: TGTGCCAGCAGCTTAGGGGGCGGATATTCACCCCTCCACTTT. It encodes CASSLGGGYSPLHF.

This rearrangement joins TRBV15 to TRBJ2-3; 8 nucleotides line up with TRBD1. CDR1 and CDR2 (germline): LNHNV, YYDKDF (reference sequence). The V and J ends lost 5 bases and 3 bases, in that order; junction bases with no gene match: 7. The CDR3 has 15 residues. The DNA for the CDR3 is TGTGCCACCAGCGGAGGCAGGGGGCATACAGATACGCAGTATTTT. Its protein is CATSGGRGHTDTQYF. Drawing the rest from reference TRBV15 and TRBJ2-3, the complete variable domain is DAMVIQNPRYQVTQFGKPVTLSCSQTLNHNVMYWYQQKSSQAPKLLFHYYDKDFNNEADTPDNFQSRRPNTSFCFLDIRSPGLGDTAMYLCATSGGRGHTDTQYFGPGTRLTVL.

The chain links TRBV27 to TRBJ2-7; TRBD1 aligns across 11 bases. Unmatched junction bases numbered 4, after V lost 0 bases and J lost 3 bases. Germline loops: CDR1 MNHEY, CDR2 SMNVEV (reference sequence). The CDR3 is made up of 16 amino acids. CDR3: CASSLSRDRGIYEQYF. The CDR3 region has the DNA TGTGCCAGCAGTTTATCGAGGGACAGGGGGATCTACGAGCAGTACTTC.

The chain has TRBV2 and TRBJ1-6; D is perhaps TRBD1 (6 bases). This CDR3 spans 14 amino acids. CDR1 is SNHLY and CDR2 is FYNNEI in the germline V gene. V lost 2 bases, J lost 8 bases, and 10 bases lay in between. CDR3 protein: CASSEQGRDSPLHF. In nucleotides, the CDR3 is TGTGCCAGCAGTGAACAGGGGAGGGATTCACCCCTCCACTTT. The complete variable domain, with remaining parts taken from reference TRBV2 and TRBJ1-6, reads EPEVTQTPSHQVTQMGQEVILRCVPISNHLYFYWYRQILGQKVEFLVSFYNNEISEKSEIFDDQFSVERPDGSNFTLKIRSTKLEDSAMYFCASSEQGRDSPLHFGNGTRLTVT.

CDR3 DNA sequence: TGCGCCAGCAGCCAAGCCCCTACATCCCTAGCCGGGGACATTCAGTACTTC. This codes for CASSQAPTSLAGDIQYF. This sequence joins TRBV4-1 and TRBJ2-4; TRBD2 might be the D (5 bases). V was cut by 1 base and J by 8 bases, with 21 bases left in between. The germline CDR1 and CDR2 sequences are MGHRA and YSYEKL. The CDR3 has 17 residues.

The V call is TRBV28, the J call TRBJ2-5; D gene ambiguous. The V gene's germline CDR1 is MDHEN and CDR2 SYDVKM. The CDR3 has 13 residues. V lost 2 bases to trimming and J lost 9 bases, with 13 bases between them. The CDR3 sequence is CASSLQHRMAQYF. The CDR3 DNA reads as TGTGCCAGCAGTTTACAACATCGTATGGCCCAGTACTTC.

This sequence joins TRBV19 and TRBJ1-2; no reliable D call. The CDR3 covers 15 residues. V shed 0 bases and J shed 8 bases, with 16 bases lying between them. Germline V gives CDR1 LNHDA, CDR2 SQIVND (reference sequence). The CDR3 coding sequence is TGTGCCAGTAGTATAGATTCCAGGACTTATGTGGGCTACACCTTC. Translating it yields CASSIDSRTYVGYTF.